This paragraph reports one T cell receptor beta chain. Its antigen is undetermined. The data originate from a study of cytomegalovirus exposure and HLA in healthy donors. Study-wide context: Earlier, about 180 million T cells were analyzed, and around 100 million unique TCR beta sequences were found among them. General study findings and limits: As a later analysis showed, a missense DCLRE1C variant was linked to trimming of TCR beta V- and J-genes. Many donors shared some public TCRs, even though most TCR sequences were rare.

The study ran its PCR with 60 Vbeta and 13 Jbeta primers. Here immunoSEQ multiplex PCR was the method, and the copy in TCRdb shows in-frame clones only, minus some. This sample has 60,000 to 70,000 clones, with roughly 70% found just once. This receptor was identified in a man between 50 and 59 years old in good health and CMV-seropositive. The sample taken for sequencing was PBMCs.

The CDR3 sequence is CAWGRGPVANQPQHF. As DNA, the CDR3 is TGTGCCTGGGGCCGAGGGCCCGTAGCCAATCAGCCCCAGCATTTT. The gene calls are TRBV30 and TRBJ1-5, with no clear D. Trimming took off 5 bases at V and 3 bases at J, with 17 bases between the two ends. This CDR3 is built from 15 residues. Germline-derived CDR1 and CDR2 are GTSNPN and SVGIG (reference sequence).